These T cell receptor beta chains were read from a single sample in a study of T cells after yellow fever vaccination. Using its own MiXCR run on the 5' RACE reads, TCRdb lists one record per CDR3 protein. Of 340,000 or so distinct CDR3 sequences listed, around 12% are singletons. Sequencing was performed on CD4+ T cells sorted from PBMCs, taken 15 days after the yellow fever booster vaccination. Every receptor here comes from a man aged 18 to 29 who received the YFV17D yellow fever vaccine. The CDR3 runs from the conserved cysteine through the conserved F or W. The D gene is left open where the match is weak. Not every row has a clone size; where given, it reads once, few, many or a size class.

clone_size j_call v_call d_call cdr3_aa
many TRBJ2-7 TRBV12-3/TRBV12-4 TRBD1 CASSFSSGQGAFYEQYF
few TRBJ1-4 TRBV6-1 . CASSQGLGLEEKLFF
. TRBJ2-1 TRBV2 . CASTPGGEQFF
few TRBJ2-7 TRBV6-1 TRBD1 CASSQPGTGREQYF
once TRBJ1-2 TRBV7-3 TRBD1 CASSSRQGVSNYGYTF
few TRBJ2-3 TRBV2 . CASLLGTQYF
many TRBJ2-7 TRBV5-1 . CASSPGPGITYEQYF
few TRBJ2-3 TRBV20-1 TRBD2 CSAEDSGTSGTDTQYF
. TRBJ1-2 TRBV5-1 TRBD1 CASSFSQGASGYTF
many TRBJ1-5 TRBV20-1 . CSARDLDNQPQHF
. TRBJ1-5 TRBV2 . CASRLGERNQPQHF
. TRBJ2-2 TRBV20-1 . CSAARDGPIIGELFF
. TRBJ2-5 TRBV20-1 . CSASQGGAQETQYF
. TRBJ1-2 TRBV12-3/TRBV12-4 . CAILSGTVNYGYTF
few TRBJ1-5 TRBV29-1 TRBD1 CSVTQGANQPQHF
. TRBJ2-1 TRBV7-9 TRBD2 CASSGGLADYNEQFF
. TRBJ1-5 TRBV23-1 . CASSRREEEQPQHF
few TRBJ1-5 TRBV6-1 TRBD1 CASSAGQVLGHSNQPQHF
few TRBJ2-3 TRBV2 TRBD1 CASSDQGQGRIF
few TRBJ1-2 TRBV25-1 . CASSEFWGYTF